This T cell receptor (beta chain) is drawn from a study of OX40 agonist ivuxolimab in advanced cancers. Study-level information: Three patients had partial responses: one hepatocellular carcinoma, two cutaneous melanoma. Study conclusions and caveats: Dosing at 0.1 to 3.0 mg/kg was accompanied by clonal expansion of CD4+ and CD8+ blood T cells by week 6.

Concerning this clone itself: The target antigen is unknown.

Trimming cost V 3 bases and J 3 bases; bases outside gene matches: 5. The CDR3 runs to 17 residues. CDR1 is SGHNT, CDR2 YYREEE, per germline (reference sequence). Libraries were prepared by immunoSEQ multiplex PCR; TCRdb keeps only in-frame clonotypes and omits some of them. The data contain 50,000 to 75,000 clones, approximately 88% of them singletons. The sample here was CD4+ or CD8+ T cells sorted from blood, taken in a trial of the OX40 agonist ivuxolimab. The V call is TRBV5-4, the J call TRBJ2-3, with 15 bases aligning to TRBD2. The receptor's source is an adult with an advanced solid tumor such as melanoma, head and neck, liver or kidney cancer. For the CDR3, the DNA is TGTGCCAGCAGCTCAGGACTAGCGGGGGGGTCGACAGATACGCAGTATTTT. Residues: CASSSGLAGGSTDTQYF.